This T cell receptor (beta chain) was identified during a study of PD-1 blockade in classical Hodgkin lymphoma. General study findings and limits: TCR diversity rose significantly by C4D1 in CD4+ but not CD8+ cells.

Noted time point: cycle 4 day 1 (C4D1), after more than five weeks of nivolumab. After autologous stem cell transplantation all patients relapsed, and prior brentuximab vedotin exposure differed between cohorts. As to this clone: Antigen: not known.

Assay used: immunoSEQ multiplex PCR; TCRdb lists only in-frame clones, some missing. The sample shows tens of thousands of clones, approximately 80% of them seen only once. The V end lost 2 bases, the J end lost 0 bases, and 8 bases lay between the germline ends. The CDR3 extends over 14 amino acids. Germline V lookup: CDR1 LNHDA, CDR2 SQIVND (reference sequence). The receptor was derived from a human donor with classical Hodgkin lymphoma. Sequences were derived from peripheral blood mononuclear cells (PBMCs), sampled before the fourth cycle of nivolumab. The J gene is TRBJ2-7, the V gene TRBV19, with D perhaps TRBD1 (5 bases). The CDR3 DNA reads TGTGCCAGTAGTATACGGCAGGGCTCCTACGAGCAGTACTTC. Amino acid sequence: CASSIRQGSYEQYF.